This is a list of T cell receptor beta chains from one sample in a study of blood T cells in healthy people across ages. TCRdb re-called the 5' RACE reads through MiXCR, storing one row per CDR3 protein. The repertoire holds about 1.4 million distinct CDR3 sequences, approximately 59% seen once, with 6.5% to 8% in the top ten. What was sequenced was blood. The source of these receptors is a man aged 18 to 29 in good health. The CDR3 runs from the conserved cysteine through the conserved F or W. A D gene is named only where the DNA matches it firmly. Only part of the rows carry a size: once, few, many, or a class if the clone is expanded.

CDR3: CASSRLASLYGYTF; DNA: TGTGCCAGCAGCCGCTTAGCCAGTCTCTATGGCTACACCTTC; J: TRBJ1-2; V: TRBV14; size: NA; D: NA
CDR3: CSAGQGSKNIQYF; DNA: TGCAGTGCAGGACAAGGTTCGAAAAACATTCAGTACTTT; J: TRBJ2-4; V: TRBV20-1; size: NA; D: NA
CDR3: CASSQPGRDADTQYF; DNA: TGCGCCAGCAGCCAACCCGGTCGGGATGCAGATACGCAGTATTTT; J: TRBJ2-3; V: TRBV4-3; size: few; D: NA
CDR3: CASSLAATALPYEQYF; DNA: TGCGCCAGCAGCTTGGCCGCAACAGCCCTACCCTACGAGCAGTACTTC; J: TRBJ2-7; V: TRBV5-1; size: NA; D: NA
CDR3: CASKGGNPYEQYF; DNA: TGCGCCAGCAAAGGGGGCAACCCCTACGAGCAGTACTTC; J: TRBJ2-7; V: TRBV5-1; size: NA; D: TRBD1
CDR3: CASLPRGRHYGYTF; DNA: TGTGCCAGCCTCCCCCGGGGACGGCACTATGGCTACACCTTC; J: TRBJ1-2; V: TRBV6-6; size: NA; D: NA
CDR3: CASSLAVSGNEQFF; DNA: TGTGCCAGCAGCTTAGCAGTTAGCGGGAATGAGCAGTTCTTC; J: TRBJ2-1; V: TRBV7-2; size: NA; D: TRBD2
CDR3: CASSQKNRQGLVSYEQYF; DNA: TGCGCCAGCAGCCAAAAAAACCGACAGGGATTAGTCTCCTACGAGCAGTACTTC; J: TRBJ2-7; V: TRBV4-1; size: NA; D: TRBD1
CDR3: CVSSRPSAGGGSYNEQFF; DNA: TGTGTCAGCAGCCGCCCTTCTGCGGGGGGCGGCTCCTACAATGAGCAGTTTTTC; J: TRBJ2-1; V: TRBV7-2; size: NA; D: TRBD2
CDR3: CASSQDAGGPYNEQFF; DNA: TGTGCCAGCAGCCAAGATGCGGGGGGCCCCTACAATGAGCAGTTCTTC; J: TRBJ2-1; V: TRBV3-1; size: many; D: TRBD2
CDR3: CASSLGPLFAGLTQYF; DNA: TGTGCCAGCAGCTTAGGACCCCTTTTTGCGGGGCTTACGCAGTATTTT; J: TRBJ2-3; V: TRBV7-2; size: few; D: NA
CDR3: CASSETLDRSEAFF; DNA: TGTGCCAGCAGTGAGACCCTTGACAGGTCTGAAGCTTTCTTT; J: TRBJ1-1; V: TRBV25-1; size: NA; D: NA
CDR3: CASSDQGVNYQPQHF; DNA: TGTGCCAGCAGTGATCAGGGGGTAAACTATCAGCCCCAGCATTTT; J: TRBJ1-5; V: TRBV2; size: NA; D: TRBD1
CDR3: CSVERLANSYNEQFF; DNA: TGCAGCGTTGAAAGACTAGCCAACTCCTACAATGAGCAGTTCTTC; J: TRBJ2-1; V: TRBV29-1; size: NA; D: TRBD2
CDR3: CASSAGQGWGYTF; DNA: TGTGCCAGCAGCGCGGGACAGGGGTGGGGCTACACCTTC; J: TRBJ1-2; V: TRBV9; size: once; D: TRBD1
CDR3: CASSALLAGAYNEQFF; DNA: TGTGCCAGCAGCGCTTTACTAGCGGGGGCTTACAATGAGCAGTTCTTC; J: TRBJ2-1; V: TRBV9; size: NA; D: TRBD2
CDR3: CASSKTSGPWGTQYF; DNA: TGTGCCAGCAGCAAAACTAGCGGACCATGGGGTACGCAGTATTTT; J: TRBJ2-3; V: TRBV5-8; size: NA; D: TRBD2
CDR3: CASSLDEQGVGETQYF; DNA: TGTGCCAGCAGTTTGGACGAACAGGGAGTTGGGGAGACCCAGTACTTC; J: TRBJ2-5; V: TRBV27; size: NA; D: NA
CDR3: CASSFGTAQTDIQYF; DNA: TGTGCCAGCAGCTTTGGGACAGCCCAGACGGACATTCAGTACTTC; J: TRBJ2-4; V: TRBV11-2; size: NA; D: TRBD1
CDR3: CASSYGLESSYEQYF; DNA: TGTGCCAGCAGTTATGGGCTAGAGAGCTCCTACGAGCAGTACTTC; J: TRBJ2-7; V: TRBV6-5; size: NA; D: NA
CDR3: CAISEPGDPGNTIYF; DNA: TGTGCCATCAGTGAACCGGGGGACCCTGGAAACACCATATATTTT; J: TRBJ1-3; V: TRBV10-3; size: NA; D: NA
CDR3: CASSSPGLASGEQFF; DNA: TGTGCCAGCAGCTCACCGGGACTAGCGAGTGGTGAGCAGTTCTTC; J: TRBJ2-1; V: TRBV7-2; size: NA; D: TRBD2